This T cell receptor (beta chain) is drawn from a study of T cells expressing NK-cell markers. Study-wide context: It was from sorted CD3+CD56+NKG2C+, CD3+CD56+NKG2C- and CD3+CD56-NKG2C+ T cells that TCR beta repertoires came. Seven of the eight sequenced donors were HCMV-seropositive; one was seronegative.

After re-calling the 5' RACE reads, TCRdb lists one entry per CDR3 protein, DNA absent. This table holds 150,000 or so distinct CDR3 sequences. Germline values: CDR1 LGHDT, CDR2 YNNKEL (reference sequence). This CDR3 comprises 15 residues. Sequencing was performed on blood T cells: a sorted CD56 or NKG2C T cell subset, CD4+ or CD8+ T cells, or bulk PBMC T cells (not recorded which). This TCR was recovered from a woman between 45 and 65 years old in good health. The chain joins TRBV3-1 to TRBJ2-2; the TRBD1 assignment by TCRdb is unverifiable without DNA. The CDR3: CASRPGFAPAGELFF.